This TCR beta chain is drawn from a study of T cells after yellow fever vaccination. Study details: Researchers used SMART-Seq v4 Ultra Low Input to prepare fractions that had low cell numbers.

The study, taken as a whole, reports: A small proportion of clonotypes was detected in both the CD4 and CD8 compartments. Contaminants from the bulk population, in the form of abundant clonotypes, could be found in FACS-sorted repertoires.

This clonotype came up many times. Its antigen is unknown. The CDR3 loop spans 16 amino acids. The germline V and J ends were trimmed by 1 base and 2 bases, with 15 bases remaining between them. Per the germline V gene, CDR1 is SGHTA and CDR2 is FQGNSA. For TCR, cDNA came from 5'RACE template switching, which added a universal primer site and UMIs. TCRdb re-analysed the 5' RACE reads in MiXCR, keeping a single row per CDR3 protein. The repertoire holds about 130,000 distinct CDR3 sequences, with about 6.2% as singletons. V gene TRBV7-2 combines with J gene TRBJ2-7; tentatively, D is TRBD2 (7 bases). The specimen comprised CD4+ T cells sorted from PBMCs, sampled 10 days after the yellow fever booster vaccination. The TCR sequence derives from a man aged 25 to 40 who received the YFV17D yellow fever vaccine. The CDR3 sequence is CASSLEGGLVTYEQYF. The DNA of the CDR3 is TGTGCCAGCAGCTTAGAGGGGGGGCTAGTAACCTACGAGCAGTACTTC.